These T cell receptor beta chains were read from a single sample in a study of blood T cells in healthy people across ages. TCRdb called the 5' RACE reads again in MiXCR, with one record for every CDR3 protein. The sample records around 1.5 million distinct CDR3 sequences, roughly a third being singletons. The source material was blood. The source is a woman aged 25-40 years in good health. Each CDR3 is given with its conserved first and last residue. The order of the fields is D gene, clone size, J gene, V gene, CDR3 DNA, CDR3 protein. D genes are given only for firm matches. Clone size is shown for a subset of rows, as once, few, many or a class of expanded clone.

D: NA; size: NA; J: TRBJ2-1; V: TRBV9; DNA: TGTGCCAGCAGCGTAGAAAACCGACGGGAGCAGTTCTTC; CDR3: CASSVENRREQFF
D: TRBD2; size: few; J: TRBJ2-1; V: TRBV20-1; DNA: TGCAGTGCTAGAGATACTCTAGCGGAATACACCCACTCCTACAATGAGCAGTTCTTC; CDR3: CSARDTLAEYTHSYNEQFF
D: NA; size: few; J: TRBJ1-5; V: TRBV4-1; DNA: TGCGCCAGCAGCCAAGCGGCGGGAGGGTTGACAAATCAGCCCCAGCATTTT; CDR3: CASSQAAGGLTNQPQHF
D: NA; size: few; J: TRBJ2-1; V: TRBV20-1; DNA: TGCAGTGCTAGAGGGGGGACCGCCGGGAGAAATGAGCAGTTCTTC; CDR3: CSARGGTAGRNEQFF
D: TRBD2; size: NA; J: TRBJ2-7; V: TRBV3-1; DNA: TGTGCCAGCAGCCAAGAACCTAGCGGGAGGGCCGAGCAGTACTTC; CDR3: CASSQEPSGRAEQYF
D: NA; size: few; J: TRBJ2-7; V: TRBV20-1; DNA: TGCAGTGCGCCGACCGGGACGGCCTCATCCTACGAGCAGTACTTC; CDR3: CSAPTGTASSYEQYF
D: TRBD1; size: once; J: TRBJ2-1; V: TRBV20-1; DNA: TGCAGTGCTAGTTTAGGGACAGGGGATACTGAGCAGTTCTTC; CDR3: CSASLGTGDTEQFF
D: TRBD2; size: NA; J: TRBJ2-2; V: TRBV7-3; DNA: TGTGCCAGCACCCGGGGGGAAGCATCGAACACCGGGGAGCTGTTTTTT; CDR3: CASTRGEASNTGELFF
D: NA; size: NA; J: TRBJ1-4; V: TRBV25-1; DNA: TGTGCCAGCAGTGAATCGGTGGGATCTAATGAAAAACTGTTTTTT; CDR3: CASSESVGSNEKLFF
D: NA; size: few; J: TRBJ2-1; V: TRBV20-1; DNA: TGCAGTGCTGATAGAACCTACAATGAGCAGTTCTTC; CDR3: CSADRTYNEQFF
D: NA; size: once; J: TRBJ2-3; V: TRBV7-3; DNA: TGTGCCGGCAGCTTAACCAGGACCACAGATACGCAGTATTTT; CDR3: CAGSLTRTTDTQYF
D: NA; size: few; J: TRBJ2-7; V: TRBV10-3; DNA: TGTGTCACCCGGGGCTTGGAGCAGTACTTC; CDR3: CVTRGLEQYF
D: TRBD2; size: few; J: TRBJ2-1; V: TRBV27; DNA: TGTGCCAGCACCACTAGCGGGAGCTCCTACAATGAGCAGTTCTTC; CDR3: CASTTSGSSYNEQFF
D: TRBD1; size: few; J: TRBJ2-5; V: TRBV20-1; DNA: TGCAGTGCTAGAGATGGAAGGGGGCCCCAAGAGACCCAGTACTTC; CDR3: CSARDGRGPQETQYF
D: NA; size: few; J: TRBJ2-5; V: TRBV29-1; DNA: TGCAGCGTTGAAGATCCCCCAGGGTTGTTCCAAGAGACCCAGTACTTC; CDR3: CSVEDPPGLFQETQYF
D: TRBD1; size: NA; J: TRBJ2-3; V: TRBV6-1; DNA: TGTGCCAGCAGCCGGGCGCCGGGACAGGGGTCCTCTGGCACAGATACGCAGTATTTT; CDR3: CASSRAPGQGSSGTDTQYF
D: TRBD1; size: few; J: TRBJ1-2; V: TRBV27; DNA: TGTGCCAGCAGTTTGAGGGGGCGAGTCTATGGCTACACCTTC; CDR3: CASSLRGRVYGYTF
D: NA; size: few; J: TRBJ2-7; V: TRBV20-1; DNA: TGCAGTGCTAGTGCCGGGAACGAGCAGTACTTC; CDR3: CSASAGNEQYF
D: TRBD2; size: few; J: TRBJ2-1; V: TRBV7-3; DNA: TGTGCCAGCAGCACGACTAGCGGGGGCATCGATGAGCAGTTCTTC; CDR3: CASSTTSGGIDEQFF
D: NA; size: NA; J: TRBJ2-5; V: TRBV19; DNA: TGTGCCAGTAGTGTACCGGGACGGGGCCAAGAGACCCAGTACTTC; CDR3: CASSVPGRGQETQYF
D: TRBD2; size: NA; J: TRBJ2-3; V: TRBV4-1; DNA: TGCGCCAGCAGCCAAGAACCCGGGAGGGGGACAGATACGCAGTATTTT; CDR3: CASSQEPGRGTDTQYF
D: NA; size: NA; J: TRBJ1-4; V: TRBV3-1; DNA: TGTGCCAGCAGCCAAGATACGTCGGAACTGTTTTTT; CDR3: CASSQDTSELFF